The 5 T cell receptor beta chains listed next were all sequenced from one sample in a study of human T cells and chemical hapten exposure. Time point defined: pre-sensitization, week 0. Stated treatment: therapeutic diphenylcyclopropenone sensitization with weekly scalp DPC. TCRdb processed the RACE reads anew with MiXCR; each CDR3 protein has one entry. This table holds tens of thousands of distinct CDR3 sequences, approximately 10% found once. Sample: whole blood, taken in connection with sensitization to the hapten diphenylcyclopropenone (DPC). The receptors were gathered from a woman in her fifties or sixties with alopecia areata. Some clones in this sample may be carry-over from other donors' samples.

This clonotype was counted between two and nine times. This chain links TRBV12-5 with TRBJ2-3, with TRBD2 identical over 8 bases. CDR1 LGHNT and CDR2 FRNRAP come from the germline V gene. The CDR3 contains 14 residues. The ends lost 3 bases at V and 2 bases at J; junction bases unmatched: 1. The CDR3 DNA follows: TGTGCTAGTGGTTTAGCGGGGGCCACAGATACGCAGTATTTT. This gives the protein CASGLAGATDTQYF.

This clonotype showed up just a few times. V and J are TRBV18 and TRBJ2-3, with 8 bases aligning to TRBD1. This CDR3 has 15 amino acids. Trimming took 3 bases from V and 6 from J; bases not matched to a gene: 8. CDR1 KGHSH and CDR2 LQKENI come from the germline V gene. This chain's CDR3 is CASSPATGVTDTQYF. CDR3 in DNA: TGTGCCAGCTCACCCGCGACAGGGGTTACGGATACGCAGTATTTT.

V gene TRBV7-6 combines with J gene TRBJ1-1; the D is unclear. V was pared by 5 bases and J by 1 base, with 11 bases between. The CDR3 spans 14 residues. Germline V gene data show CDR1 as SGHVS and CDR2 as FNYEAQ. The CDR3 DNA reads as TGTGCCAGCAGCCCCACATGGGCGAACACTGAAGCTTTCTTT. This encodes CASSPTWANTEAFF.

In its sample, this clonotype was seen many times. This chain links TRBV27 with TRBJ2-1; 9 bases match TRBD1. After removal of 1 base from V and 5 bases from J, the junction contained 9 bases not matched to a gene. The CDR3 sequence is 17 residues long. Germline CDR1 is MNHEY and CDR2 is SMNVEV (reference sequence). CDR3 amino acids: CASSLFSGQGRNNEQFF. CDR3 sequence (DNA): TGTGCCAGCAGTTTATTTTCTGGACAGGGGAGGAACAATGAGCAGTTCTTC.

The V gene is TRBV7-7, the J gene TRBJ2-1; no definite D call. Germline V lookup: CDR1 SSHAT, CDR2 FNYEAQ (reference sequence). This CDR3 comprises 16 residues. The CDR3 protein is CASSIGSGPSGNEQFF. For the CDR3, the DNA is TGTGCTAGCTCCATTGGGTCCGGACCCTCAGGCAATGAGCAGTTCTTC.